This TCR beta chain was found in a study of blood T cell repertoires in COVID-19. Losses at the gene ends were 6 bases for V and 6 bases for J; bases not matched to a gene: 6. CDR3 length equals 14 residues. Germline lookup yields CDR1 KGHSH and CDR2 LQKENI. This table comes from immunoSEQ multiplex PCR, and its TCRdb copy is limited to in-frame clones, with some not included. The sample contains about 220,000 clones, about 88% of which appear only once. Seattle enrolled patients during active infection and tracked them longitudinally. Sequencing was carried out using peripheral blood. The genes are TRBV18 and TRBJ2-1; 9 nucleotides agree with TRBD1. The receptor was derived from a woman aged 45-65 years with COVID-19, enrolled during active disease. CDR3 sequence (DNA): TGTGCCAGCTCCCCGGACAGGGGTTCCAATGAGCAGTTCTTC. It is translated as CASSPDRGSNEQFF.